This entry features one TCR beta chain sequence. This record comes from a study of shared T cell receptors in the human thymus. Method: immunoSEQ multiplex PCR; TCRdb's copy keeps in-frame clones and lacks some. The repertoire holds 640,000 or so clones, with 80% to 90% as singletons. The same specimen was also included in a second study, on human thymus T cells. That source notes: The sample donors, healthy Finnish infants, were having corrective surgery for congenital heart defects. Corrective heart surgery yielded resections, and these provided the thymus tissue. Use of V and J genes seemed skewed within the thymic and blood repertoires. Highly overlapping thymic repertoires among unrelated individuals were reported in related research.

The TCR originated in a boy under two years old with a congenital heart defect. Sequenced material: thymocytes.

CDR3 residues: CASSTSGGFYEQYF. For the CDR3, the DNA is TGTGCCAGCTCAACTAGCGGGGGATTCTACGAGCAGTACTTC. The chain combines TRBV18 with TRBJ2-7; TRBD2 agrees at 11 bases. The V gene end was trimmed by 5 bases and the J gene end by 3 bases; junction bases not matched to a gene: 3. Germline V CDR1 and CDR2: KGHSH, LQKENI. The CDR3 is 14 amino acids.